Below, 19 T cell receptor beta chains from the same sample are listed, as sequenced in a study of patients and donors after allogeneic stem cell transplantation. MiXCR was run by TCRdb on the RT-PCR reads, yielding one entry per CDR3 protein. The data hold over 150,000 distinct CDR3 sequences, with over 25% observed a single time. Sequencing was performed on blood, either unsorted or a sorted T cell fraction (not recorded which). The receptors were sampled from a human donor who was either an allogeneic HSCT recipient or a stem cell or donor lymphocyte infusion donor (not recorded which). It is not recorded whose cells these are; they may come from a transplant donor.

The chain employs TRBV27 and TRBJ1-1; D unresolved. There are 15 residues in the CDR3. Germline CDR1 is MNHEY and CDR2 is SMNVEV (reference sequence). V gave up 3 bases and J gave up 2 bases, with 13 bases separating them. CDR3 sequence: CASSLLSAFNTEAFF. The CDR3 coding sequence is TGTGCCAGCAGTTTGCTCAGCGCTTTTAACACTGAAGCTTTCTTT.

Here the CDR3 DNA reads TGTGCCACCAGCACCGGCTACAATGAGCAGTTCTTC. This gives the protein CATSTGYNEQFF. The V and J genes are TRBV15 and TRBJ2-1; D gene unclear. Trimming took 4 bases from V and 3 from J, leaving 4 bases between them. The CDR3 is 12 residues long. Germline CDR1 reads LNHNV; CDR2 reads YYDKDF (reference sequence).

The chain couples TRBV25-1 to TRBJ2-1; weak D call: TRBD2 (6 bases). Germline CDR1 reads MGHDK; CDR2 reads SYGVNS. This CDR3 is 16 amino acids long. The V end was cut by 1 base, the J end by 2 bases, with 12 bases between. CDR3 protein: CASSEWFLAAYNEQFF. In nucleotides, the CDR3 is TGTGCCAGCAGTGAATGGTTTTTAGCGGCCTACAATGAGCAGTTCTTC.

The V call is TRBV10-3, the J call TRBJ2-1; 7 bases fit TRBD1. The germline gives CDR1 ENHRY, CDR2 SYGVKD. V dropped 7 bases and J dropped 10; count of bases not matched to a gene: 7. The CDR3 is 12 residues long. The CDR3 nucleotides read TGTGCCATCAAGACCCAGGGGGTAGAGCAGTTCTTC. It yields the protein CAIKTQGVEQFF.

This clonotype was seen only a few times. The J gene is TRBJ2-1, the V gene TRBV7-6; D is ambiguous. V shed 5 bases and J shed 6 bases, with 11 bases lying between them. The CDR3 is 13 amino acids. Germline V CDR1 and CDR2: SGHVS, FNYEAQ. The DNA for the CDR3 is TGTGCCAGCAGCCCCCAACCCCCCAATGAGCAGTTCTTC. Translating gives CASSPQPPNEQFF.

This clonotype was picked up many times. V gene TRBV10-3 combines with J gene TRBJ2-2; 12 bases are shared with TRBD2. Germline CDR1 reads ENHRY; CDR2 reads SYGVKD. This CDR3 is built from 18 residues. Germline trimming cut 5 bases from V and 5 bases from J; bases unmatched to any gene: 12. CDR3 protein: CAISRNAGLAGWTGELFF. The CDR3 DNA reads TGTGCCATCAGTAGAAACGCCGGACTAGCGGGATGGACCGGGGAGCTGTTTTTT.

This clonotype showed up just a few times. The CDR3 protein is CASSQAGTDTQYF. The CDR3 DNA reads as TGCGCCAGCAGCCAAGCGGGTACAGATACGCAGTATTTT. The J gene is TRBJ2-3, the V gene TRBV4-1, with D hard to call. This CDR3 has 13 amino acids. From germline, CDR1 is MGHRA and CDR2 YSYEKL. The ends were cut back, 1 base at V and 3 bases at J, with 5 bases in the middle.

This clonotype was seen a few times. The chain links TRBV7-3 to TRBJ2-1; TRBD1 or TRBD2 may be the D gene (5 bases each). Germline V gene lookup returns CDR1 SGHTA and CDR2 FQGTGA. The V and J ends lost 1 base and 5 bases respectively, with 9 bases between them. CDR3 length: 14 amino acids. The CDR3: CASSLILGDNEQFF. CDR3 nucleotide sequence: TGTGCCAGCAGCTTAATACTAGGGGACAATGAGCAGTTCTTC.

CDR3 region: CASSSYSRFDEQFF. The CDR3 nucleotides read TGTGCCAGCAGCTCCTACTCTAGGTTCGATGAGCAGTTCTTC. This sequence joins TRBV7-6 and TRBJ2-1; no clear D. The germline V gene has CDR1 SGHVS and CDR2 FNYEAQ. CDR3 size: 14 residues. The germline V and J ends were trimmed by 4 bases and 8 bases, with 15 bases remaining between them.

This clonotype was counted ten times or more. The CDR3 DNA follows: TGCAGCGCCGAGGGAGAGGAGGGCTACACCTTC. It specifies CSAEGEEGYTF. The rearrangement uses TRBV29-1 and TRBJ1-2; D call uncertain. Germline V gene sequence: CDR1 SQVTM, CDR2 ANQGSEA. Trimming pared 7 bases from V and 8 bases from J, leaving 14 bases between. The CDR3 has 11 residues.

V is TRBV28 and J is TRBJ2-1, with 13 bases matching TRBD2. This CDR3 is built from 16 residues. Germline CDR1 reads MDHEN; CDR2 reads SYDVKM. J gave up 8 bases and V 6 bases, and 10 bases lay outside the gene matches. The CDR3 spells CASSRWTSGSRDEQFF. The DNA of the CDR3 is TGTGCCAGCAGCCGATGGACTAGCGGGAGTCGCGATGAGCAGTTCTTC.

For this clonotype: This may come from a read error, since a much larger clone is one base off. This chain joins TRBV6-5 and TRBJ1-2; 7 positions agree with TRBD1. CDR3 length: 13 amino acids. From germline, CDR1 is MNHEY and CDR2 SVGAGI. The CDR3 bases are TGTCCCAGCAGTCCCCGACAGGGCTATGGCTACACCTTC. Translated: CPSSPRQGYGYTF.

The rearrangement joins TRBV29-1 to TRBJ2-7, with D possibly called TRBD1 or TRBD2 (6 bases each). V was pared by 3 bases and J by 5 bases, with 14 bases between. The CDR3 is made up of 13 amino acids. Per the germline V gene, CDR1 is SQVTM and CDR2 is ANQGSEA. CDR3 loop: CSVEMTGGNEQYF. In DNA, the CDR3 is TGCAGCGTTGAGATGACAGGAGGGAACGAGCAGTACTTC.

The J gene is TRBJ2-1, the V gene TRBV6-2 or TRBV6-3; 11 bases line up with TRBD2. The germline V gene encodes CDR1 MNHEY and CDR2 SVGEGT. The CDR3 has 15 amino acids. V was pared by 2 bases and J by 7 bases, with 4 bases of the junction left unmatched. CDR3 DNA: TGTGCCAGCAGTTACCTAGGGACTAGCGGAAATGAGCAGTTCTTC. Amino acid sequence: CASSYLGTSGNEQFF.

The chain links TRBV20-1 to TRBJ1-1; D remains unclear. CDR3 length: 15 residues. Germline values: CDR1 DFQATT, CDR2 SNEGSKA (reference sequence). Trimming cost V 1 base and J 3 bases, with 15 bases left between them. For the CDR3, the DNA is TGCAGTGCTAGAGGTAGTAGGGCCTCCGACACTGAAGCTTTCTTT. Residues: CSARGSRASDTEAFF.

This clonotype was counted a few times. The rearrangement joins TRBV20-1 to TRBJ2-5; maybe TRBD1 (6 bases). Trimming took 6 bases from V and 1 from J, leaving 6 bases between them. CDR3 length equals 11 residues. Germline V gene lookup returns CDR1 DFQATT and CDR2 SNEGSKA (reference sequence). The DNA of the CDR3 is TGCAGTGCGGACAGCCAAGAGACCCAGTACTTC. Its protein is CSADSQETQYF.

There are a few counts of this clonotype. The chain employs TRBV12-3 or TRBV12-4 and TRBJ1-5; tentative D call: TRBD1 (5 bases). The CDR3 contains 18 residues. Trimming removed 6 bases from V and 1 base from J, with 22 bases in between. The CDR3 region has the DNA TGTGCCAGCAGCCCTCCCCTGACAGTTACAGGCAGCAATCAGCCCCAGCATTTT. Encoded protein: CASSPPLTVTGSNQPQHF.

The chain carries TRBV4-3 and TRBJ2-7, with 7 bases lining up with TRBD1. There are 15 residues in the CDR3. Germline V lookup: CDR1 LGHNA, CDR2 YSLEER. V was clipped by 2 bases and J by 5 bases; unmatched bases: 9. The DNA for the CDR3 is TGCGCCAGCAGCCAATCGCGACAGGGAGACGACGAGCAGTACTTC. This sequence encodes CASSQSRQGDDEQYF.

The chain couples TRBV28 to TRBJ1-2; D not certain. Germline V gene lookup returns CDR1 MDHEN and CDR2 SYDVKM. V lost 6 bases and J 5 bases, leaving 13 bases between the germline ends. The CDR3 contains 13 residues. The CDR3 DNA sequence: TGTGCCAGCAGCTCGTTGTGGGGTTATGGCTACACCTTC. Its translation is CASSSLWGYGYTF.